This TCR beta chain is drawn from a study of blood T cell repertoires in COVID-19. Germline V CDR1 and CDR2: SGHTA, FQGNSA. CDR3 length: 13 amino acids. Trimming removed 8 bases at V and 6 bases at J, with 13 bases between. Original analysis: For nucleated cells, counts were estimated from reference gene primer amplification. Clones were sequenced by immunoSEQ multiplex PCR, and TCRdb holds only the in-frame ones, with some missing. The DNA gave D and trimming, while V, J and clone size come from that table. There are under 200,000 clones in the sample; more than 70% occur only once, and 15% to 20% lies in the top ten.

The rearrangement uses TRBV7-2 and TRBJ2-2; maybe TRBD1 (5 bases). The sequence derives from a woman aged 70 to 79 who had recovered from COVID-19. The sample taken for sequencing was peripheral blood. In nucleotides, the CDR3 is TGTGCCAGCGGGGCGGCCCACCCCGGGGAGCTGTTTTTT. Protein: CASGAAHPGELFF.